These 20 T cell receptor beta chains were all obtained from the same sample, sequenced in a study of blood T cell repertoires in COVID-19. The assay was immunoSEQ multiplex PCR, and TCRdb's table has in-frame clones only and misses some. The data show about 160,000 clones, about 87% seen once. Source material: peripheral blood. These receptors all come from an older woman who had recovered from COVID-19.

The CDR3 bases are TGTGCCAGCAGCTTGGCCGGGTTACACACCGGGGAGCTGTTTTTT. It encodes CASSLAGLHTGELFF. The chain recombines TRBV5-8 with TRBJ2-2; D gene ambiguous. V lost 0 bases and J 3 bases, leaving 9 bases between the germline ends. Germline CDR1 SGHTS, CDR2 YDEGEE. This CDR3 contains 15 residues.

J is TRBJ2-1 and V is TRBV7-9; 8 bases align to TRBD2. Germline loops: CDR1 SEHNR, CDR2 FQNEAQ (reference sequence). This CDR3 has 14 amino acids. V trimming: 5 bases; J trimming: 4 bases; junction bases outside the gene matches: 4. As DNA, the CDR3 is TGTGCCAGCAGCGGAGCGGGGGTTTACAATGAGCAGTTCTTC. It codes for CASSGAGVYNEQFF.

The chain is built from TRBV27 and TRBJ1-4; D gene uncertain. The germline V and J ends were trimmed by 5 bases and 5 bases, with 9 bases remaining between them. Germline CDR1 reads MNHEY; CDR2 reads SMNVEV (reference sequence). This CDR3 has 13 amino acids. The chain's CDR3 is CASSGSGNEKLFF. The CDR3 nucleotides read TGTGCCAGCAGTGGCAGCGGGAATGAAAAACTGTTTTTT.

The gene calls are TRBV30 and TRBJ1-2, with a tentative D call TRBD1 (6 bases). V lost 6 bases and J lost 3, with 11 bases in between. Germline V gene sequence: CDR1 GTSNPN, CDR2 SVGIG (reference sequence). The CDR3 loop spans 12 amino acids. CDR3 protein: CACRGGDYGYTF. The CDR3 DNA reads TGTGCCTGCAGGGGTGGGGACTATGGCTACACCTTC.

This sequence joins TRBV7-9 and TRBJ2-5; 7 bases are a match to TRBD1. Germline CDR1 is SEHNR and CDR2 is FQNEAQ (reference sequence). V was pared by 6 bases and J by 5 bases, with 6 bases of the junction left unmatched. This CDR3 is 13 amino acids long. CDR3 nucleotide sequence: TGTGCCAGCAGACGACAGGGTGGGGAGACCCAGTACTTC. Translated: CASRRQGGETQYF.

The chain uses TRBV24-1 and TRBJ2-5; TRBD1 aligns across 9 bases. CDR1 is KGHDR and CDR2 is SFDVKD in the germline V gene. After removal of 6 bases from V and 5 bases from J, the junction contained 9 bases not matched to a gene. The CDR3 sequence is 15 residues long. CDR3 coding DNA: TGTGCCACCAGTCGGACAGGGGAGGTAGGCGAGACCCAGTACTTC. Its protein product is CATSRTGEVGETQYF.

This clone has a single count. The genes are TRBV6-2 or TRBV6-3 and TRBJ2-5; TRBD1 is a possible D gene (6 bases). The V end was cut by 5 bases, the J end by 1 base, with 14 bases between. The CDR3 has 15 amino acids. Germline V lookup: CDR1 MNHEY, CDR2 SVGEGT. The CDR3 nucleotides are TGTGCCAGCAGTCCCCGGGACAACCTCCAAGAGACCCAGTACTTC. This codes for CASSPRDNLQETQYF.

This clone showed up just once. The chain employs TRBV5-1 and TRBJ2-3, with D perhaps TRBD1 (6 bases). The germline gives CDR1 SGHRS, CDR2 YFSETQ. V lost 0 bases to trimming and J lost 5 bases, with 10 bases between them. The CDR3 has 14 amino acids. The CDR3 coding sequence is TGCGCCAGCAGCTTGGGACAGGATGGAGATACGCAGTATTTT. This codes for CASSLGQDGDTQYF.

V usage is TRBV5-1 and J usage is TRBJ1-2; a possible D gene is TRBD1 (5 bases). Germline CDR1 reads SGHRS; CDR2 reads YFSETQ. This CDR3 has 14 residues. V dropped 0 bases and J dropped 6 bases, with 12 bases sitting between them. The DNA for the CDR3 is TGCGCCAGCAGCTTGGTGCAGGGAGGTCATGGCTACACCTTC. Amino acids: CASSLVQGGHGYTF.

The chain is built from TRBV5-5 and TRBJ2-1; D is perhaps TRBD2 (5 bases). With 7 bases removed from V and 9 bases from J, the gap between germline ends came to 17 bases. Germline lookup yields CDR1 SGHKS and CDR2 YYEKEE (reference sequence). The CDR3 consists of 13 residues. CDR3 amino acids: CASLLRTESEQFF. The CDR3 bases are TGTGCCAGCCTTCTCCGGACTGAGAGTGAGCAGTTCTTC. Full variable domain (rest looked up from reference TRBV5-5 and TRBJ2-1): DAGVTQSPTHLIKTRGQQVTLRCSPISGHKSVSWYQQVLGQGPQFIFQYYEKEERGRGNFPDRFSARQFPNYSSELNVNALLLGDSALYLCASLLRTESEQFFGPGTRLTVL.

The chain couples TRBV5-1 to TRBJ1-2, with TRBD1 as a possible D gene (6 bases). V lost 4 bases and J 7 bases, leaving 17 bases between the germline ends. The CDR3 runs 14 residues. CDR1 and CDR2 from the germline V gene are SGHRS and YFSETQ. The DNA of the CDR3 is TGCGCCAGCAGCCGGGAAGGGGGGGCGACTGGCTACACCTTC. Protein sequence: CASSREGGATGYTF.

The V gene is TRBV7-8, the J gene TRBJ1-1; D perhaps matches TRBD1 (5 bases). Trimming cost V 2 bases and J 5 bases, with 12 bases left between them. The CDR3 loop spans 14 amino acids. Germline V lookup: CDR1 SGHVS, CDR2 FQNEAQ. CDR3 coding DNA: TGTGCCAGCAGCTTATTCGGGGGTGGGACTGAAGCTTTCTTT. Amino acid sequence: CASSLFGGGTEAFF.

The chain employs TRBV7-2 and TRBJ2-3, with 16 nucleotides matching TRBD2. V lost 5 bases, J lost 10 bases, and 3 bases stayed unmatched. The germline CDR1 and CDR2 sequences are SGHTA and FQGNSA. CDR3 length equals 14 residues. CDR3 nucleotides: TGTGCCAGCAGCCCAGGGACTAGCGGGGGGGCGCAGTATTTT. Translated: CASSPGTSGGAQYF.

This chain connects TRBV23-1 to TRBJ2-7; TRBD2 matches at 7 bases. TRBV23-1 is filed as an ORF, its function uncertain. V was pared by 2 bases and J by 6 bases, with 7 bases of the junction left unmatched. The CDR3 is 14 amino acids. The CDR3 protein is CASSQGKGRGEQYF. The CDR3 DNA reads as TGCGCCAGCAGTCAAGGGAAGGGGAGGGGCGAGCAGTACTTC.

This CDR3 reads CASSQEMALWETQYF. As DNA, the CDR3 is TGCGCCAGCAGCCAAGAGATGGCTCTCTGGGAGACCCAGTACTTC. The genes are TRBV4-1 and TRBJ2-5; D gene ambiguous. CDR3 length: 15 residues. The V and J ends lost 0 bases and 5 bases respectively, with 13 bases between them. Germline V gene sequence: CDR1 MGHRA, CDR2 YSYEKL.

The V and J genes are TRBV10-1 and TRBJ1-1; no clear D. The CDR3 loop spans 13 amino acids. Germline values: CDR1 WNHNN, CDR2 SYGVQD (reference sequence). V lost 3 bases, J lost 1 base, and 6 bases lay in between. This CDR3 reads CASSERQNTEAFF. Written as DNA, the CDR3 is TGCGCCAGCAGTGAAAGACAGAACACTGAAGCTTTCTTT.

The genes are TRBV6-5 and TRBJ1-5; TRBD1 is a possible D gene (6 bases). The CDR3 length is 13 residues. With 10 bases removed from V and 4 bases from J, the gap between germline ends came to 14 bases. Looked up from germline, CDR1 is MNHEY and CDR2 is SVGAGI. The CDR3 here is CATDRTLNQPQHF. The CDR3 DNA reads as TGTGCCACCGACAGGACACTAAATCAGCCCCAGCATTTT.

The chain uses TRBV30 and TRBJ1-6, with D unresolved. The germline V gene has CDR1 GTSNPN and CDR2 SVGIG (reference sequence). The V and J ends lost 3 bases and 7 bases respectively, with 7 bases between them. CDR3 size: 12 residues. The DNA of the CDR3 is TGTGCCTGGAGCCCACGGAATTCACCCCTCCACTTT. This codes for CAWSPRNSPLHF. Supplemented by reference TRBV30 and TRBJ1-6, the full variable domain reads SQTIHQWPATLVQPVGSPLSLECTVEGTSNPNLYWYRQAAGRGLQLLFYSVGIGQISSEVPQNLSASRPQDRQFILSSKKLLLSDSGFYLCAWSPRNSPLHFGNGTRLTVT.

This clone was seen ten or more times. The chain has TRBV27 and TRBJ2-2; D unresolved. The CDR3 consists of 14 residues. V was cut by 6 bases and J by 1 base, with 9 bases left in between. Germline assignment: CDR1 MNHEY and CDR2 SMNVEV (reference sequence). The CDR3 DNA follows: TGTGCCAGCAGATATACAAGGAACACCGGGGAGCTGTTTTTT. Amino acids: CASRYTRNTGELFF.

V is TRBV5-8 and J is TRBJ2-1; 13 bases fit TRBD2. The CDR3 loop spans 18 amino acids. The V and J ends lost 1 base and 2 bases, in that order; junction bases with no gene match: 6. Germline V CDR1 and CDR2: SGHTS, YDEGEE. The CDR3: CASSLLGTSGTTYNEQFF. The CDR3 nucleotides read TGTGCCAGCAGCTTGCTCGGGACTAGCGGGACAACCTACAATGAGCAGTTCTTC.